These T cell receptor beta chains were read from a single sample in a study of cytomegalovirus exposure and HLA in healthy donors. Data came from immunoSEQ multiplex PCR; TCRdb stores just in-frame clones and leaves some out. The table has roughly 60,000 clones, 85% to 95% seen once. What was sequenced was PBMCs. The receptors come from a young woman in good health and CMV-seropositive. Each CDR3 is given without its conserved first and last residue. The order of the fields is V gene, J gene, CDR3 length, CDR3 protein.

v_gene: TRBV4-3
j_gene: TRBJ1-4
len: 12
CDR3aa: ASSQDSGREKLF

v_gene: TRBV10-1
j_gene: TRBJ2-1
len: 13
CDR3aa: ASSGASGGHNEQF

v_gene: TRBV28
j_gene: TRBJ1-5
len: 16
CDR3aa: ASSSSAFWQDSNQPQH

v_gene: TRBV6-5
j_gene: TRBJ2-3
len: 12
CDR3aa: ASSYLQFTDTQY

v_gene: TRBV5-1
j_gene: TRBJ1-5
len: 12
CDR3aa: ASSLDGAEQPQH

v_gene: TRBV13
j_gene: TRBJ2-1
len: 13
CDR3aa: ASSWRGHVSDEQF

v_gene: TRBV7-6
j_gene: TRBJ2-3
len: 13
CDR3aa: ASSLVQRGTDTQY

v_gene: TRBV14
j_gene: TRBJ2-5
len: 12
CDR3aa: ASSQDSVGETQY

v_gene: TRBV10-2
j_gene: TRBJ2-1
len: 14
CDR3aa: ASSPTADYVYNEQF

v_gene: TRBV15
j_gene: TRBJ1-1
len: 17
CDR3aa: ATSRSPRGLADQQGEAF

v_gene: TRBV4-3
j_gene: TRBJ1-4
len: 16
CDR3aa: ASSARSSTTAENEKLF